The clone carrying this T cell receptor (beta chain) occurred many times. Its antigen is as yet unknown. This entry is derived from a study of breast tumors, draining lymph nodes, adjacent tissues. General study results and limits: Compared with lymph nodes, tumors were less diverse; compared with nontumor tissue, more. Findings are consistent with lymph node origin and intratumoral expansion of most tumor T cells. Luminal-like breast cancer showed significantly higher tumor–nontumor repertoire similarity than basal-like. Tumor T cell lymph node origin was a supported hypothesis, not proven.

Breast cancer patients provided tissue from their axillary draining lymph nodes. V shed 5 bases and J shed 11 bases, with 18 bases lying between them. There are 14 residues in the CDR3. Germline CDR1 reads LNHDA; CDR2 reads SQIVND (reference sequence). A single record per CDR3 protein comes from TCRdb applying MiXCR to the multiplex PCR reads. The sample has over 70,000 distinct CDR3 sequences, over 25% seen once; the top ten hold roughly 7.3%. The TCR was taken from a female donor with breast cancer. Some clones in this sample may be carry-over from other donors' samples. The sample consisted of axillary lymph node tissue. V gene TRBV19 combines with J gene TRBJ1-4, with D tentatively TRBD1 (6 bases). DNA for the CDR3: TGTGCCAGTAGTCCCCCCGTCGGGGGCAGGAAACTGTTTTTT. Residues: CASSPPVGGRKLFF.